This T cell receptor (beta chain) was identified during a study of control samples from healthy donors and cancer patients. Sequencing was performed with immunoSEQ multiplex PCR; in TCRdb, only in-frame clones are kept and a portion is missing. The sample includes 150,000 to 200,000 clones, roughly 91% of them seen just once. CDR3 length: 13 amino acids. The V gene lost 4 bases and the J gene lost 0 bases, with 7 bases spanning the gap. The germline V gene has CDR1 MNHEY and CDR2 SVGAGI. The chain couples TRBV6-5 to TRBJ2-7; D not certain. The clonotype comes from a woman younger than 45 in good health. The sample was blood. Here the CDR3 reads CASSSGFSYEQYF. The CDR3 DNA follows: TGTGCCAGCAGTTCAGGTTTCTCCTACGAGCAGTACTTC.